These 31 T cell receptor beta chains share one sample of origin, sequenced in a study of T-cell reconstitution after alpha-beta-depleted transplantation in children. It was with unique molecular identifiers that the TCRbeta library was prepared. Each CDR3 protein gets one entry after TCRdb re-called the PCR reads with MiXCR. The data show 150,000 to 250,000 distinct CDR3 sequences, with 6.3% seen just once and roughly 4.7% held by the top ten. Sample: PBMCs, taken before TCRalphabeta/CD19-depleted stem cell transplant. Receptor source: a girl under three years old with combined immunodeficiency, due to receive a stem cell transplant.

The sample holds a few counts of this clonotype. The CDR3, as DNA: TGCGCCAGCAGCCTGAGTTCCTTCGACACCTATGGCTACACCTTC. This encodes CASSLSSFDTYGYTF. The V and J genes are TRBV4-1 and TRBJ1-2; no clear D. V gave up 4 bases and J gave up 4 bases, with 16 bases separating them. This CDR3 is built from 15 residues. Germline V gene sequence: CDR1 MGHRA, CDR2 YSYEKL.

There are many counts of this clonotype. The V call is TRBV10-3, the J call TRBJ1-3; no definite D call. V lost 7 bases to trimming and J lost 1 base, with 11 bases between them. The CDR3 spans 14 residues. Germline CDR1 reads ENHRY; CDR2 reads SYGVKD. CDR3 nucleotide sequence: TGTGCCATCATGGCTTCCGGGTCTGGAAACACCATATATTTT. Its protein is CAIMASGSGNTIYF.

This clonotype has a count of ten or more. V is TRBV27 and J is TRBJ2-5; 7 positions agree with TRBD2. Trimming at V came to 3 bases and at J to 5 bases, leaving 12 bases not matched to a gene. The CDR3 runs 16 residues. CDR1 and CDR2 from the germline V gene are MNHEY and SMNVEV (reference sequence). CDR3 bases: TGTGCCAGCAGTTTGTTTGGCGGGAGCTTCACGGAGACCCAGTACTTC. Its translation: CASSLFGGSFTETQYF.

This clonotype was found many times. CDR3 loop: CASSEYGEETQYF. The CDR3 DNA is TGTGCCAGCAGTGAATACGGAGAAGAGACCCAGTACTTC. This sequence joins TRBV25-1 and TRBJ2-5; D gene unclear. V lost 0 bases and J lost 3, with 5 bases in between. The CDR3 covers 13 residues. Germline V lookup: CDR1 MGHDK, CDR2 SYGVNS.

This clonotype came up many times. One junction end disagrees with the germline gene, perhaps due to a read error. This chain uses TRBV4-3 with TRBJ2-1; TRBD2 aligns across 7 bases. The CDR3 is made up of 17 amino acids. Germline assignment: CDR1 LGHNA and CDR2 YSLEER. CDR3 in DNA: TGCGCCAGCAGCCAAGGGGTGGCGGGGGATAGGCGACACGAGCAGTCCTTC. Translating it yields CASSQGVAGDRRHEQSF.

This chain links TRBV3-1 with TRBJ2-3; 7 bases line up with TRBD1. V lost 1 base, J lost 2 bases, and 6 bases stayed unmatched. The germline CDR1 and CDR2 sequences are LGHDT and YNNKEL (reference sequence). The CDR3 is made up of 16 amino acids. In nucleotides, the CDR3 is TGTGCCAGCAGCCAAGTCTTGGACAGGACCACAGATACGCAGTATTTT. Its protein product is CASSQVLDRTTDTQYF.

This clonotype was detected many times. J is TRBJ2-3 and V is TRBV29-1; TRBD2 aligns across 13 bases. CDR3 length: 17 amino acids. The germline gives CDR1 SQVTM, CDR2 ANQGSEA. V was pared by 0 bases and J by 3 bases, with 6 bases of the junction left unmatched. The CDR3 region is CSVEDGLAGEFTDTQYF. CDR3 DNA: TGCAGCGTTGAAGATGGACTAGCGGGAGAGTTTACAGATACGCAGTATTTT.

The chain recombines TRBV10-3 with TRBJ2-1; D possibly uses TRBD1 or TRBD2 (5 bases each). Germline loops: CDR1 ENHRY, CDR2 SYGVKD. The CDR3 consists of 19 residues. V dropped 8 bases and J dropped 2 bases, with 28 bases sitting between them. The DNA of the CDR3 is TGTGCCATCCCTAAGGGGACCAGCGGAATCCCGTCCGCCTACAATGAGCAGTTCTTC. Protein product: CAIPKGTSGIPSAYNEQFF.

At least ten counts were recorded for this clonotype. The chain combines TRBV4-1 with TRBJ1-1, with a possible D match to TRBD1 (5 bases). Trimming left V 3 bases short and J 1 base short, with 12 bases between. CDR1 and CDR2 from the germline V gene are MGHRA and YSYEKL. This CDR3 has 15 residues. CDR3 nucleotide sequence: TGCGCCAGCAGCCACGAGCATCAGGGGAACACTGAAGCTTTCTTT. As protein: CASSHEHQGNTEAFF.

With respect to this clonotype: A much larger clone differs by one base, so this may be a read error. Because it lacks the conserved phenylalanine or tryptophan at the end, this CDR3 is likely a read error. The CDR3 DNA follows: TGTGCCAGCTCACCTTCCCGTTCAGCGGGACTGGTCCGTTTCTCCGAGCAGTACTAC. Translated: CASSPSRSAGLVRFSEQYY. This chain joins TRBV18 and TRBJ2-7, with TRBD2 matching over 7 bases. Germline V lookup: CDR1 KGHSH, CDR2 LQKENI. The CDR3 is made up of 19 amino acids. Trimming took 3 bases from V and 6 from J; bases not matched to a gene: 23.

This clonotype was observed many times. This rearrangement joins TRBV28 to TRBJ2-7; D not certain. The germline gives CDR1 MDHEN, CDR2 SYDVKM. The V end lost 6 bases, the J end lost 2 bases, and 14 bases lay between the germline ends. The CDR3 is made up of 14 amino acids. The CDR3, as DNA: TGTGCCAGCAGAACCCTTGAAAGGCCCTACGAGCAGTACTTC. Encoded protein: CASRTLERPYEQYF.

In its sample, this clonotype was seen many times. The chain recombines TRBV28 with TRBJ1-5; no clear D. From germline, CDR1 is MDHEN and CDR2 SYDVKM. The CDR3 runs to 16 residues. V lost 3 bases, J lost 2 bases, and 14 bases lay in between. The CDR3 DNA sequence: TGTGCCAGCAGTTTCCCCTCCACAAGGCGCAATCAGCCCCAGCATTTT. This encodes CASSFPSTRRNQPQHF.

This clonotype was detected many times. This chain uses TRBV18 with TRBJ2-7; D may be TRBD1 (5 bases). This CDR3 comprises 13 residues. Trimming took off 0 bases at V and 4 bases at J, with 7 bases between the two ends. Germline CDR1 reads KGHSH; CDR2 reads LQKENI. CDR3 bases: TGTGCCAGCTCACCACCGACAGCGTACGAGCAGTACTTC. This encodes CASSPPTAYEQYF.

This clonotype showed up just a few times. J is TRBJ2-5 and V is TRBV7-9; D is perhaps TRBD1 or TRBD2 (6 bases each). The CDR3 covers 15 residues. Germline CDR1 reads SEHNR; CDR2 reads FQNEAQ (reference sequence). V lost 2 bases and J 4 bases, leaving 14 bases between the germline ends. The DNA of the CDR3 is TGTGCCAGCAGCTTAATCGGGGGCCCGTTAGAGACCCAGTACTTC. Amino acid sequence: CASSLIGGPLETQYF.

This clonotype was picked up many times. The chain is built from TRBV6-2 or TRBV6-3 and TRBJ2-4, with no clear D. Per germline, CDR1 MNHEY and CDR2 SVGEGT. The CDR3 runs to 15 residues. The V end lost 5 bases, the J end lost 0 bases, and 11 bases lay between the germline ends. This CDR3 is CASSRKELAKNIQYF. CDR3 sequence (DNA): TGTGCCAGCAGTCGGAAGGAGTTAGCCAAAAACATTCAGTACTTC.

This clonotype has at least ten counts. This chain connects TRBV7-2 to TRBJ1-2; D unresolved. The CDR3 extends over 13 amino acids. Trimming removed 3 bases from V and 5 bases from J, with 10 bases in between. Germline V CDR1 and CDR2: SGHTA, FQGNSA. CDR3 in DNA: TGTGCCAGCAGCTTCCTTACTGGGTATGGCTACACCTTC. Amino acids: CASSFLTGYGYTF.

This clonotype has a count of ten or more. The chain carries TRBV7-9 and TRBJ2-7, with no clear D. Trimming left V 4 bases short and J 1 base short, with 5 bases between. Germline values: CDR1 SEHNR, CDR2 FQNEAQ (reference sequence). The CDR3 contains 12 residues. CDR3 bases: TGTGCCAGCAGCTCTCATTCCTACGAGCAGTACTTC. As protein: CASSSHSYEQYF.

Worth noting for this clonotype: This may arise from a read error, as a much more abundant clone is one base away. Without the conserved terminal phenylalanine or tryptophan, this CDR3 likely stems from a read error. J is TRBJ2-1 and V is TRBV4-1, with D tentatively TRBD2 (5 bases). Germline lookup yields CDR1 MGHRA and CDR2 YSYEKL. Trimming took off 2 bases at V and 7 bases at J, with 18 bases between the two ends. The CDR3 is 16 residues long. CDR3 in amino acids: CASSQSGRSEGNEQFY. CDR3 DNA sequence: TGCGCCAGCAGCCAAAGCGGCCGCAGCGAAGGGAATGAGCAGTTCTAC.

This clonotype has only a few counts. The chain has TRBV3-1 and TRBJ2-7; the match to TRBD2 covers 7 bases. Unmatched junction bases numbered 0, after V lost 1 base and J lost 6 bases. The CDR3 runs 12 residues. Germline V gene data show CDR1 as LGHDT and CDR2 as YNNKEL (reference sequence). In DNA form, the CDR3 reads TGTGCCAGCAGCCAAGCGGGGGGCGAGCAGTACTTC. Protein sequence: CASSQAGGEQYF.

This clonotype came up many times. This chain links TRBV12-3 or TRBV12-4 with TRBJ2-1; D is perhaps TRBD2 (6 bases). V was pared by 8 bases and J by 2 bases, with 22 bases between. The CDR3 length is 17 residues. The CDR3 region has the DNA TGTGCCAGCTCCCGGGTGGGAGGAGTGGCGGCCTACAATGAGCAGTTCTTC. Protein product: CASSRVGGVAAYNEQFF.

This clonotype occurred many times. The chain is built from TRBV5-6 and TRBJ1-2, with 9 bases aligning to TRBD1. The V gene end was trimmed by 4 bases and the J gene end by 3 bases; junction bases not matched to a gene: 10. CDR1 and CDR2 (germline): SGHDT, YYEEEE. This CDR3 has 16 residues. For the CDR3, the DNA is TGTGCCAGCAGCCCGGACAGGGGAAAACCTGACTATGGCTACACCTTC. Protein product: CASSPDRGKPDYGYTF.

In this sample, this clonotype turned up many times. The genes are TRBV12-3 or TRBV12-4 and TRBJ2-1; TRBD2 might be the D (6 bases). Trimming cost V 8 bases and J 7 bases, with 6 bases left between them. The CDR3 is made up of 10 amino acids. CDR3 in amino acids: CASGGNEQFF. DNA of the CDR3: TGTGCCAGCGGGGGGAATGAGCAGTTCTTC.

This clonotype was recorded many times. V gene TRBV5-1 combines with J gene TRBJ1-1; 8 bases map to TRBD1. CDR3 length equals 16 residues. The germline V gene has CDR1 SGHRS and CDR2 YFSETQ. With V trimmed by 7 bases and J by 4 bases, 15 bases remained unmatched. The chain's CDR3 is CASGLGRGPQSTEAFF. CDR3 in DNA: TGCGCCAGCGGCCTCGGCAGGGGGCCTCAGAGCACTGAAGCTTTCTTT.

This clonotype was picked up many times. V is TRBV7-6 and J is TRBJ2-7; tentative D call: TRBD1 (6 bases). V lost 5 bases and J 2 bases, leaving 10 bases between the germline ends. CDR1 SGHVS and CDR2 FNYEAQ come from the germline V gene. This CDR3 spans 13 amino acids. CDR3 bases: TGTGCCAGCAGCGCGGACAGTACCTACGAGCAGTACTTC. Its protein product is CASSADSTYEQYF.

This clonotype showed up many times. The genes are TRBV7-2 and TRBJ2-1; 10 bases match TRBD1. The J segment lost 1 base and the V segment lost 2 bases, leaving 11 bases of the junction unmatched. Germline V CDR1 and CDR2: SGHTA, FQGNSA. The CDR3 runs to 19 residues. The DNA for the CDR3 is TGTGCCAGCAGCTTATCTATTCCGGGACAGGGGCTTTCCTACAATGAGCAGTTCTTC. Translation gives CASSLSIPGQGLSYNEQFF.

This clonotype showed up many times. The chain has TRBV14 and TRBJ2-1, with TRBD2 matching over 7 bases. Trimming took 4 bases from V and 2 from J; bases not matched to a gene: 11. Germline V CDR1 and CDR2: SGHDN, FVKESK. CDR3 length equals 17 residues. The CDR3 nucleotides are TGTGCCAGCAGCCCTTTCCAGACGGGGGGTCCCTACAATGAGCAGTTCTTC. This translates into CASSPFQTGGPYNEQFF.

Ten or more counts support this clonotype. The rearrangement uses TRBV25-1 and TRBJ2-7; 8 bases align to TRBD1. J gave up 5 bases and V 6 bases, and 6 bases lay outside the gene matches. CDR3 size: 13 residues. Germline V gives CDR1 MGHDK, CDR2 SYGVNS. Here the CDR3 reads CASRQGVRDEQYF. As DNA, the CDR3 is TGTGCCAGCAGACAGGGGGTAAGGGACGAGCAGTACTTC.

This clonotype has a count of ten or more. J is TRBJ2-3 and V is TRBV12-3 or TRBV12-4, with D hard to call. V lost 0 bases and J lost 6, with 10 bases in between. This CDR3 contains 14 residues. CDR3 residues: CASSLARGMDTQYF. The CDR3 DNA reads TGTGCCAGCAGTTTAGCGCGAGGAATGGATACGCAGTATTTT.

This clonotype was seen many times. J is TRBJ1-2 and V is TRBV7-2, with 10 bases fitting TRBD1. This CDR3 region has 15 residues. Germline CDR1 SGHTA, CDR2 FQGNSA. Trimming at V came to 5 bases and at J to 4 bases, leaving 7 bases not matched to a gene. The CDR3 DNA reads as TGTGCCAGCAGCCCCCGGGACAGGGGCCTCTATGGCTACACCTTC. It specifies CASSPRDRGLYGYTF. The full variable domain, its missing parts supplied by reference TRBV7-2 and TRBJ1-2, is GAGVSQSPSNKVTEKGKDVELRCDPISGHTALYWYRQSLGQGLEFLIYFQGNSAPDKSGLPSDRFSAERTGGSVSTLTIQRTQQEDSAVYLCASSPRDRGLYGYTFGSGTRLTVV.

The genes are TRBV20-1 and TRBJ2-1; 11 bases align to TRBD2. The germline CDR1 and CDR2 sequences are DFQATT and SNEGSKA (reference sequence). This CDR3 region has 14 residues. With V trimmed by 5 bases and J by 5 bases, 5 bases remained unmatched. Here the CDR3 DNA reads TGCAGTGCTGCGGGACTAGCGGCCCACAATGAGCAGTTCTTC. Translation gives CSAAGLAAHNEQFF.

This clonotype was recorded at least ten times. This chain uses TRBV28 with TRBJ2-7, with D uncertain. This CDR3 region has 18 residues. Trimming pared 3 bases from V and 1 base from J, leaving 22 bases between. The germline V gene encodes CDR1 MDHEN and CDR2 SYDVKM. The CDR3 protein is CASSFYGASIYPSYEQYF. The CDR3 DNA sequence: TGTGCCAGCAGTTTTTACGGAGCCAGCATCTACCCTTCCTACGAGCAGTACTTC.